Listed here are 14 T cell receptor beta chains from one sample, sequenced in a study of T cell repertoires in cytomegalovirus infection (dated by TCRdb to the late 2010s). The listed sequencing device is Illumina HiSeq 1500. The raw public data were reprocessed by TCRdb itself: fastp quality trimming at Q25, MiXCR clonotype calling, in-frame beta chains only. Identical CDR3 protein sequences are pooled into one entry, listed with their most common genes and DNA. Across this sample there are around 440,000 distinct CDR3 sequences, with approximately 10% seen only once. The ten largest account for roughly 10% of the sample. The sequenced material came from PBMCs. The origin of the receptors is a human donor in good health (CMV status not recorded). Some clones in this sample may be carry-over from other donors' samples.

This clonotype was observed many times. The chain has TRBV28 and TRBJ2-7; D is perhaps TRBD2 (5 bases). The CDR3 spans 16 residues. Trimming shortened V by 3 bases and J by 0 bases, and 15 bases separated the two germline ends. Germline V gives CDR1 MDHEN, CDR2 SYDVKM. DNA for the CDR3: TGTGCCAGCAGTTTCCCCCTTCGGGAAAGCTCCTACGAGCAGTACTTC. Translation: CASSFPLRESSYEQYF. Complete variable domain (other parts from reference TRBV28 and TRBJ2-7): DVKVTQSSRYLVKRTGEKVFLECVQDMDHENMFWYRQDPGLGLRLIYFSYDVKMKEKGDIPEGYSVSREKKERFSLILESASTNQTSMYLCASSFPLRESSYEQYFGPGTRLTVT.

This clonotype has only a few counts. The rearrangement uses TRBV25-1 and TRBJ2-1; 11 nucleotides agree with TRBD2. The J segment lost 10 bases and the V segment lost 8 bases, leaving 13 bases of the junction unmatched. Germline V gives CDR1 MGHDK, CDR2 SYGVNS. The CDR3 extends over 15 amino acids. As DNA, the CDR3 is TGTGCCAGCGGTTATAGCGGGAGGGCCGGTAAGGAGCAGTTCTTC. It codes for CASGYSGRAGKEQFF.

At least ten counts were recorded for this clonotype. The chain recombines TRBV6-5 with TRBJ1-1, with TRBD1 matching over 8 bases. V lost 5 bases to trimming and J lost 3 bases; unmatched junction nucleotides: 11. The CDR3 runs to 16 residues. The germline gives CDR1 MNHEY, CDR2 SVGAGI. DNA for the CDR3: TGTGCCAGCAGTCCCCGAAACAGGGGGAAGGACACTGAAGCTTTCTTT. The encoded protein is CASSPRNRGKDTEAFF.

This clonotype was counted only a few times. The V gene is TRBV28, the J gene TRBJ2-3, with D unclear. This CDR3 spans 14 amino acids. V was clipped by 5 bases and J by 3 bases, with 12 bases between them. Germline V gene sequence: CDR1 MDHEN, CDR2 SYDVKM. The CDR3 bases are TGTGCCAGCAGTCCTTCGATCCGGACAGATACGCAGTATTTT. Residues: CASSPSIRTDTQYF.

This clonotype appeared a few times. The J gene is TRBJ2-1, the V gene TRBV5-6, with D tentatively TRBD1 or TRBD2 (5 bases each). CDR3 length: 15 residues. Trimming removed 0 bases at V and 8 bases at J, with 15 bases between. CDR1 and CDR2 (germline): SGHDT, YYEEEE. The CDR3 bases are TGTGCCAGCAGCTTGGCCGCAGGGACGAACGATGAGCAGTTCTTC. Its translation is CASSLAAGTNDEQFF.

The V gene is TRBV20-1, the J gene TRBJ1-5; D possibly corresponds to TRBD1 (5 bases). Germline V gene sequence: CDR1 DFQATT, CDR2 SNEGSKA (reference sequence). The CDR3 loop spans 14 amino acids. V dropped 6 bases and J dropped 3 bases, with 15 bases sitting between them. CDR3 sequence reads: CSAGTGTPNQPQHF. The DNA of the CDR3 is TGCAGTGCCGGAACAGGTACACCCAATCAGCCCCAGCATTTT.

This clonotype was observed a few times. The chain is built from TRBV2 and TRBJ2-1; 7 bases map to TRBD2. The CDR3 is 14 amino acids. Trimming cost V 2 bases and J 4 bases; bases outside gene matches: 2. Germline V gene data show CDR1 as SNHLY and CDR2 as FYNNEI. CDR3 region: CASSETSEYNEQFF. Here the CDR3 DNA reads TGTGCCAGCAGTGAAACTAGCGAGTACAATGAGCAGTTCTTC. Combining the CDR3 with reference TRBV2 and TRBJ2-1 gives the whole variable domain EPEVTQTPSHQVTQMGQEVILRCVPISNHLYFYWYRQILGQKVEFLVSFYNNEISEKSEIFDDQFSVERPDGSNFTLKIRSTKLEDSAMYFCASSETSEYNEQFFGPGTRLTVL.

This clonotype has a handful of counts. The gene calls are TRBV7-9 and TRBJ2-1, with a weak D call TRBD2 (5 bases). This CDR3 spans 14 amino acids. Between the trimmed V and J ends, which lost 5 bases and 9 bases, there was a span of 17 bases. From germline, CDR1 is SEHNR and CDR2 FQNEAQ (reference sequence). The CDR3 here is CASSPSPSRVEQFF. CDR3 nucleotide sequence: TGTGCCAGCAGCCCTAGTCCTAGCCGGGTTGAGCAGTTCTTC. The full variable domain, completed using reference TRBV7-9 and TRBJ2-1, is DTGVSQNPRHKITKRGQNVTFRCDPISEHNRLYWYRQTLGQGPEFLTYFQNEAQLEKSRLLSDRFSAERPKGSFSTLEIQRTEQGDSAMYLCASSPSPSRVEQFFGPGTRLTVL.

A few counts support this clonotype. The chain has TRBV19 and TRBJ1-4, with D tentatively TRBD1 (5 bases). Germline CDR1 LNHDA, CDR2 SQIVND (reference sequence). CDR3 length equals 13 residues. The V end was cut by 9 bases, the J end by 3 bases, with 11 bases between. CDR3 coding DNA: TGTGCCAGCGGGGGACCTCCTAATGAAAAACTGTTTTTT. Encoded protein: CASGGPPNEKLFF.

This clonotype has a count of ten or more. The rearrangement joins TRBV7-8 to TRBJ2-7; either TRBD1 or TRBD2 may supply D (6 bases each). CDR1 SGHVS and CDR2 FQNEAQ come from the germline V gene. There are 14 residues in the CDR3. The ends were cut back, 6 bases at V and 2 bases at J, with 14 bases in the middle. CDR3 DNA sequence: TGTGCCAGCAGTTCGGGGGCAGCCACCTACGAGCAGTACTTC. Amino acid sequence: CASSSGAATYEQYF.

The chain combines TRBV28 with TRBJ1-1; D may be TRBD1 (6 bases). Germline assignment: CDR1 MDHEN and CDR2 SYDVKM. V was clipped by 4 bases and J by 7 bases, with 13 bases between them. The CDR3 loop spans 13 amino acids. The CDR3 coding sequence is TGTGCCAGCAGTTCACGACAGGCTGATGAAGCTTTCTTT. The encoded protein is CASSSRQADEAFF.

This clonotype was counted ten times or more. The chain has TRBV19 and TRBJ2-1; D might be TRBD2 (7 bases). The CDR3 totals 16 residues. Trimming took off 7 bases at V and 10 bases at J, with 26 bases between the two ends. CDR1 LNHDA and CDR2 SQIVND come from the germline V gene (reference sequence). The CDR3, as DNA: TGTGCCAGTATCCCAAAACATTGGACTAGGGGGGGGGAGCAGTTCTTC. Translating it yields CASIPKHWTRGGEQFF.

In its sample, this clonotype was seen many times. J is TRBJ1-2 and V is TRBV11-1; D not certain. Germline V lookup: CDR1 SGHAT, CDR2 FQDESV (reference sequence). The V end was cut by 5 bases, the J end by 7 bases, with 11 bases between. The CDR3 is 12 residues long. This CDR3 is CASSDRRFGYTF. The CDR3 DNA sequence: TGTGCCAGCAGCGACCGTAGATTTGGCTACACCTTC.

This clonotype was counted ten times or more. The chain employs TRBV7-2 and TRBJ1-2; D call uncertain. The CDR3 covers 14 residues. Trimming stripped 4 bases from V and 0 bases from J, with 9 bases between. Germline V gene data show CDR1 as SGHTA and CDR2 as FQGNSA. The CDR3 DNA is TGTGCCAGCAGCTCGACGCGTGCTAACTATGGCTACACCTTC. Protein: CASSSTRANYGYTF.